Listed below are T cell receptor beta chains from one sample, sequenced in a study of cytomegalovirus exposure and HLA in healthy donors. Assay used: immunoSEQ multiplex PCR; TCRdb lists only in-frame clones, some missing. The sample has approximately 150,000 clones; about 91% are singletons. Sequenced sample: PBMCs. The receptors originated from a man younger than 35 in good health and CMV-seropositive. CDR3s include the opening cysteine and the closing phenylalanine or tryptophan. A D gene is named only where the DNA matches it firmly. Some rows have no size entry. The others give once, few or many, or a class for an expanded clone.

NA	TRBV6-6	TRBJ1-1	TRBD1	CASSSDRGRNTEAFF	TGTGCCAGCAGCTCCGACAGGGGACGTAACACTGAAGCTTTCTTT
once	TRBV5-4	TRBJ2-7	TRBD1	CASSHGQGNEQYF	TGTGCCAGCAGCCATGGACAGGGCAACGAGCAGTACTTC
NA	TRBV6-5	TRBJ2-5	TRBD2	CASSSTSGSQETQYF	TGTGCCAGCAGTTCGACTAGCGGCTCCCAAGAGACCCAGTACTTC
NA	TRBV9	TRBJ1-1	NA	CASGGRDTEAFF	TGTGCCAGTGGTGGGCGGGACACTGAAGCTTTCTTT
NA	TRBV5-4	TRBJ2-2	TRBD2	CASSLGSGGSNTGELFF	TGTGCCAGCAGCTTAGGTAGCGGGGGGTCGAACACCGGGGAGCTGTTTTTT
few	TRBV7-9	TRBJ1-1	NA	CASSLAGGLNTEAFF	TGTGCCAGCAGCTTAGCGGGGGGGCTTAACACTGAAGCTTTCTTT
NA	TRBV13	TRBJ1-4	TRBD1	CASSSAGTGGELIEKLFF	TGTGCCAGCAGCTCAGCCGGGACAGGGGGCGAGTTGATTGAAAAACTGTTTTTT
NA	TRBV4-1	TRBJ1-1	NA	CASSQEGRANTEAFF	TGCGCCAGCAGCCAAGAAGGCAGGGCGAACACTGAAGCTTTCTTT
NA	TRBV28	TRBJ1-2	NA	CASSRGGYTF	TGTGCCAGCAGTCGGGGGGGCTACACCTTC
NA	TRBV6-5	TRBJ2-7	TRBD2	CASRNGGEMPYEQYF	TGTGCCAGCAGGAACGGGGGGGAAATGCCCTACGAGCAGTACTTC
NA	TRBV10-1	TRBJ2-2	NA	CASSPSFFTGELFF	TGCGCCAGCAGTCCTAGTTTCTTCACCGGGGAGCTGTTTTTT
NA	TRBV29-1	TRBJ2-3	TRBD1	CSAGTGATDTQYF	TGCAGCGCCGGGACAGGGGCCACAGATACGCAGTATTTT
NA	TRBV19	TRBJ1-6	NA	CASSFGTSRSPLHF	TGTGCCAGTAGTTTTGGGACTTCTAGATCACCCCTCCACTTT
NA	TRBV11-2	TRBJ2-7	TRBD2	CASSLEAGGPYEQYF	TGTGCCAGCAGCTTAGAAGCGGGAGGGCCTTACGAGCAGTACTTC
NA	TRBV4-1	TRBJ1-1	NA	CASTLGEGGWMNTEAFF	TGCGCCAGCACCCTAGGGGAGGGAGGGTGGATGAACACTGAAGCTTTCTTT
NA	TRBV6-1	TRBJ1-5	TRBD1	CASSMDRGYQPQHF	TGTGCCAGCAGTATGGACAGGGGTTATCAGCCCCAGCATTTT
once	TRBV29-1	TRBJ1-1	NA	CSVGARLEGTAFF	TGCAGCGTTGGTGCCCGCCTGGAGGGGACGGCTTTCTTT
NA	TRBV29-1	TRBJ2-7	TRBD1	CSVSGQLEQYF	TGCAGCGTTTCGGGACAGCTAGAGCAGTACTTC
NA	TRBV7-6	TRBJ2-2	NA	CASSPALVQPGELFF	TGTGCCAGCAGCCCTGCACTAGTTCAACCCGGGGAGCTGTTTTTT
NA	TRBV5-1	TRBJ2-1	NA	CASSLKASGTYNEQFF	TGCGCCAGCAGCTTGAAGGCCTCGGGGACCTACAATGAGCAGTTCTTC
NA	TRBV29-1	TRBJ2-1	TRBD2	CSVAAGTNYNEQFF	TGCAGCGTTGCAGCGGGAACAAACTACAATGAGCAGTTCTTC
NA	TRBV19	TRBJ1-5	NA	CASSPGKRDQPQHF	TGTGCCAGTAGTCCGGGAAAAAGGGATCAGCCCCAGCATTTT
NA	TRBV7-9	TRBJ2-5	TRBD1	CASSSQGVQETQYF	TGTGCCAGCAGCTCACAGGGGGTCCAAGAGACCCAGTACTTC
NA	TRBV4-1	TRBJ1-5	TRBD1	CASSQAGTGPNQPQHF	TGCGCCAGCAGCCAGGCCGGGACAGGCCCCAATCAGCCCCAGCATTTT
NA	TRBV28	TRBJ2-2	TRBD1	CASRTGQFNGELFF	TGTGCCAGCAGAACGGGACAGTTTAACGGGGAGCTGTTTTTT
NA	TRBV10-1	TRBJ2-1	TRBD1	CASSADRASNEQFF	TGCGCCAGCAGTGCCGACAGGGCTAGCAATGAGCAGTTCTTC
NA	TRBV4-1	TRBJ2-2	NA	CASSQAVTGELFF	TGCGCCAGCAGCCAAGCAGTCACCGGGGAGCTGTTTTTT
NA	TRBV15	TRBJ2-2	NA	CATRESGNTGELFF	TGTGCCACCCGGGAGTCTGGGAACACCGGGGAGCTGTTTTTT
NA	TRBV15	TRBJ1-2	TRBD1	CATSRDLDRDYGYTF	TGTGCCACCAGCAGAGATCTAGACAGGGACTATGGCTACACCTTC